The present T cell receptor beta chain was sequenced within a study of blood T cell repertoires in COVID-19. For the study at large: Collection of acute and convalescent COVID-19 samples took place in the United States, Italy and Spain. Sources were T cells, B-cell-depleted T cells, or PBMCs; the material itself was cDNA or gDNA.

Authors' methods: The authors estimated nucleated cell counts from reference gene primer amplification. Sequencing was performed with immunoSEQ multiplex PCR; in TCRdb, only in-frame clones are kept and a portion is missing. V, J and clone size are those of that table, while D and trimming were read from the DNA. The sample consists of 130,000 to 150,000 clones, 60% to 80% of them appearing once. The CDR3 is 15 residues long. Germline CDR1 is SGHNT and CDR2 is YYREEE (reference sequence). V lost 3 bases to trimming and J lost 3 bases; unmatched junction nucleotides: 6. The J gene is TRBJ2-7, the V gene TRBV5-4, with 10 positions matching TRBD2. The specimen was peripheral blood. The receptor was isolated from a man aged 50-59 years with active or convalescent COVID-19. In DNA form, the CDR3 reads TGTGCCAGCAGCTCGCTAGCGGGAGATATCTACGAGCAGTACTTC. Translating gives CASSSLAGDIYEQYF.